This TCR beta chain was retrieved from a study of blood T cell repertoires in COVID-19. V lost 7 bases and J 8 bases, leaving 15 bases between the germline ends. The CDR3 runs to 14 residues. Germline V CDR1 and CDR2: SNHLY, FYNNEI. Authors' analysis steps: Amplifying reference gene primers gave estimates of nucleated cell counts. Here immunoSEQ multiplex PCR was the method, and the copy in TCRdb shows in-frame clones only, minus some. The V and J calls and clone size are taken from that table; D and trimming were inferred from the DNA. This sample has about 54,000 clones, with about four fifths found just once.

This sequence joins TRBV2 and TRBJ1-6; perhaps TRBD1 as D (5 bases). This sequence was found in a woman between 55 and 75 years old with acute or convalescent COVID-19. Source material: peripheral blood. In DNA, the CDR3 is TGTGCCAGCACGGGTGGGGGGGGTGATTCACCCCTCCACTTT. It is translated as CASTGGGGDSPLHF.